This entry is about one TCR beta chain. The antigen it binds to is not known. No per-base quality is available; no much larger clone lies one base away. This specimen's time point label, per the study, means: baseline before first vaccination. The vaccinee samples were drawn from two UK trials, COV001 and COV002, one of which was a single-blind randomized controlled phase 2/3 trial testing AZD1222 (ChAdOx1 nCoV-19) in healthy adults. Trial participant PBMC samples were collected at day 0 and day 28 after the second dose for TCRbeta chain sequencing. These data come from a study of T cell responses to AZD1222 COVID-19 vaccine (dated by TCRdb to 2020 to 2023). For the wider study: Because spike-specific TCR depth and breadth did not differ between the two schedules, AZD1222 recipients who got a second dose at roughly 4 weeks were pooled with those who got a second dose at roughly 12 weeks. TCR sequencing covered roughly 230 trial participants: nearly 210 given two doses of AZD1222 and some 25 given two doses of MenACWY control vaccine. Trial participants were enrolled into age subgroups of 18-55, 56-69 and 70-plus years, which contained approximately 150, 28 and 58 TCR-sequenced participants, respectively. Overall study results and their limits: Because no day 14 peak-response samples were available, repertoires were characterized only after the peak T cell response. In the small 56-69-year group, the increase in depth fell short of significance, most likely because of low power. After two AZD1222 doses, spike-specific TCR breadth and depth were significantly higher than at day 0 and than in MenACWY recipients. Only a handful of AZD1222 recipients were SARS-CoV-2 seropositive at baseline, limiting conclusions about previously exposed vaccinees. Reportedly, close to half of the unique spike-specific TCRs recognized epitopes lying outside the regions that are mutated in the B.1.351 and B.1.1.7 variants. The whole spike protein was spanned by vaccine-associated CD4 TCRs, and dominant responses were seen in regions 160-218 and 743-854. Participants were mostly white British and included more females than males, and it was suggested by the authors that clonal diversity may have been underestimated.

Taken from cysteine to phenylalanine, the CDR3 has 15 residues. Only the CDR3 portion is preserved as DNA: 45 bases, with reading frame beginning at the first base. Via the germline V gene, CDR1 is MNHNS and CDR2 SASEGT. V and J are truncated by 3 bases and 1 base respectively, leaving an intervening sequence of 12 bases. The CDR3 regions of human TCRbeta chains were analyzed by immunosequencing. The published analysis was carried out like this. TCRs in the repertoires were matched against a reference library of SARS-CoV-2-specific TCRs that had been generated with the MIRA antigen-specificity platform. Breadth was defined as the fraction of unique TCRs that were SARS-CoV-2-associated. Depth was defined as the fraction of total T cells that were SARS-CoV-2-associated. Using the MIRA data, every spike-specific TCR was mapped to the spike region that the TCR reacted to and assigned to either a CD4 or a CD8 class. Log10-transformed breadth and depth values were compared by one-way ANOVA with Sidak's multiple comparisons tests. Imported from immuneACCESS, the table was reduced by TCRdb to in-frame sequences with V and J called. These copies leave out some clones; in studies compared against another copy, an unresolved V gene accounts for under half, and the cause of the remainder is not known. V, J and clone size are those of that table, while D and trimming were read from the DNA. Here the sample has around 97,000 clones; approximately 88% occur a single time. The top ten clones comprise 20% of the sample.

The sequences come from peripheral blood, collected on day 0 of AZD1222 vaccination. The chain was built from TRBV6-1 and TRBJ1-1; no confident D gene assignment can be made. This sequence was found in an adult in good health. The nucleotide sequence reads TGTGCCAGCAGTGAGAACTCGGCGGGGAACACTGAAGCTTTCTTT. Its protein product is CASSENSAGNTEAFF.